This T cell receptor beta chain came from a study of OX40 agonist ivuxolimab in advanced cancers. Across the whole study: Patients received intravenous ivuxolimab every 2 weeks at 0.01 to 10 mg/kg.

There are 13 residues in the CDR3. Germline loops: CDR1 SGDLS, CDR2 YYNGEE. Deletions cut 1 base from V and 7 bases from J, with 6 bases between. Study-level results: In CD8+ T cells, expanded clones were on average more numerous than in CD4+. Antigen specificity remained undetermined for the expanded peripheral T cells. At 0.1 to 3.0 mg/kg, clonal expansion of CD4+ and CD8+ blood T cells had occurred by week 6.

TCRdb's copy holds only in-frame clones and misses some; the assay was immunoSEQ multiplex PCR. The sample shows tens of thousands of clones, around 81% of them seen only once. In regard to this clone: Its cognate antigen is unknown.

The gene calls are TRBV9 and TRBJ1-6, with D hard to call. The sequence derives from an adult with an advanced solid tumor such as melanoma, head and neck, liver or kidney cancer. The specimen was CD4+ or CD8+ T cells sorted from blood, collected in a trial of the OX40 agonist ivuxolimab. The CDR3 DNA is TGTGCCAGCAGCGTACAGCTGAATTCACCCCTCCACTTT. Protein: CASSVQLNSPLHF.